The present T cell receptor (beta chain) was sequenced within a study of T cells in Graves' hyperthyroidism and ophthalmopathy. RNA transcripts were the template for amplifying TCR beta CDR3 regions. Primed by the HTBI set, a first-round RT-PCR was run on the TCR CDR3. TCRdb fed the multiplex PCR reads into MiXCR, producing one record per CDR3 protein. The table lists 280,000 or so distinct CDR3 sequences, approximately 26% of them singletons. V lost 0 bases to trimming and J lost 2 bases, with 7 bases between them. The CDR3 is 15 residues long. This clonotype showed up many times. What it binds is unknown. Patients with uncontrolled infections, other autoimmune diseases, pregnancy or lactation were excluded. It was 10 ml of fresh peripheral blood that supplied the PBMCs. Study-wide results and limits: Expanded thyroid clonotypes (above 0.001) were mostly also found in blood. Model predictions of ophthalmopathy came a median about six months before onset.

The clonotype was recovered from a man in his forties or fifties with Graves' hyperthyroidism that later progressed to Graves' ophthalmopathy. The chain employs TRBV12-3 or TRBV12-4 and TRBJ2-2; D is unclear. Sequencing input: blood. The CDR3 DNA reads TGTGCCAGCAGTTTAGCGGCCCTAAACACCGGGGAGCTGTTTTTT. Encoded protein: CASSLAALNTGELFF.